The next 5 T cell receptor beta chains were all read from a single sample in a study of cytomegalovirus exposure and HLA in healthy donors. Researchers ran the PCR with 60 Vbeta and 13 Jbeta primers. The table came from immunoSEQ multiplex PCR; TCRdb's copy has only in-frame clones and leaves some out. The repertoire consists of about 94,000 clones, with 60% to 80% occurring once and the leading ten covering under 4%. Source material: PBMCs. These receptors originate from a woman aged 35 to 49 in good health and CMV-seronegative.

V is TRBV25-1 and J is TRBJ1-1; the D is unclear. In germline, CDR1 is MGHDK, CDR2 SYGVNS. The V end was cut by 3 bases, the J end by 1 base, with 6 bases between. The CDR3 runs 13 residues. Written as DNA, the CDR3 is TGTGCCAGCAGTGACCTCGGGAACACTGAAGCTTTCTTT. Its translation: CASSDLGNTEAFF.

Only a few counts were recorded for this clone. The CDR3 DNA reads TGTGCCAGCAGCCAAGGGCAGGGGGACTACGAGCAGTACTTC. Translating gives CASSQGQGDYEQYF. V usage is TRBV4-2 and J usage is TRBJ2-7; 7 bases map to TRBD1. Germline V gene sequence: CDR1 LGHNA, CDR2 YNFKEQ. The length of the CDR3 is 14 residues. J was trimmed by 3 bases and V by 1 base; bases with no gene match: 3.

The chain has TRBV6-6 and TRBJ2-3, with 12 bases identical to TRBD2. With V trimmed by 6 bases and J by 5 bases, 6 bases remained unmatched. This CDR3 spans 15 amino acids. Looked up from germline, CDR1 is MNHNY and CDR2 is SVGAGI (reference sequence). This CDR3 reads CASSPPTSGGDTQYF. CDR3 DNA: TGTGCCAGCAGCCCCCCGACTAGCGGGGGAGATACGCAGTATTTT.

This rearrangement joins TRBV6-6 to TRBJ2-1; tentative D call: TRBD1 (5 bases). Germline V gene lookup returns CDR1 MNHNY and CDR2 SVGAGI (reference sequence). CDR3 length: 12 residues. V was cut by 0 bases and J by 11 bases, with 8 bases left in between. The CDR3 DNA reads TGTGCCAGCAGTTACTCATCGGACAAGCAGTTCTTC. This encodes CASSYSSDKQFF.

This chain joins TRBV7-2 and TRBJ1-2; 11 positions match TRBD1. The germline V gene encodes CDR1 SGHTA and CDR2 FQGNSA. J gave up 4 bases and V 5 bases, and 6 bases lay outside the gene matches. The CDR3 runs 15 residues. The CDR3 coding sequence is TGTGCCAGCAGCCTTCCGGGACAGGGGGTCTATGGCTACACCTTC. It is translated as CASSLPGQGVYGYTF.